These 12 T cell receptor beta chains came from one sample sequenced in a study of T cells in Graves' hyperthyroidism and ophthalmopathy. The CDR3 regions of TCR beta were amplified from RNA transcripts. With the HTBI primer set, the TCR CDR3 went through a first round of RT-PCR. TCRdb analysed the multiplex PCR reads with MiXCR anew, one entry per CDR3 protein. In the table there are 500,000 to 750,000 distinct CDR3 sequences, 46% of which are singletons. The sample taken for sequencing was peripheral blood or thyroid tissue (not recorded which). The receptor set was obtained from a woman aged 18-30 years with Graves' hyperthyroidism.

This clonotype has at least ten counts. V and J are TRBV20-1 and TRBJ1-1, with D perhaps TRBD1 (5 bases). V was cut by 2 bases and J by 0 bases, with 10 bases left in between. Germline V gene sequence: CDR1 DFQATT, CDR2 SNEGSKA (reference sequence). The CDR3 covers 14 residues. CDR3: CSARRGSMNTEAFF. CDR3 nucleotide sequence: TGCAGTGCTAGACGGGGGTCTATGAACACTGAAGCTTTCTTT.

The chain combines TRBV7-9 with TRBJ2-7, with D tentatively TRBD1 or TRBD2 (5 bases each). V was shortened by 11 bases and J by 2 bases, with 13 bases between the two germline ends. CDR3 length: 12 amino acids. Per germline, CDR1 SEHNR and CDR2 FQNEAQ (reference sequence). The CDR3 sequence: CAWGTGTYEQYF. The CDR3 bases are TGTGCCTGGGGGACGGGGACCTACGAGCAGTACTTC.

V usage is TRBV4-2 and J usage is TRBJ2-1; TRBD2 agrees at 7 bases. Germline trimming cut 0 bases from V and 9 bases from J; bases unmatched to any gene: 5. The CDR3 runs to 14 residues. Germline CDR1 and CDR2: LGHNA and YNFKEQ. CDR3 DNA: TGTGCCAGCAGCCAAGAATCAGGGAGGGGTGAGCAGTTCTTC. Encoded protein: CASSQESGRGEQFF.

The sample holds many counts of this clonotype. The chain has TRBV20-1 and TRBJ2-7; TRBD1 aligns across 9 bases. CDR3 size: 14 residues. V lost 2 bases, J lost 3 bases, and 5 bases stayed unmatched. Germline V lookup: CDR1 DFQATT, CDR2 SNEGSKA (reference sequence). The CDR3 DNA reads as TGCAGTGCTAGAACGACAGGGGGTCACTACGAGCAGTACTTC. This translates into CSARTTGGHYEQYF.

This clonotype was detected a few times. The chain carries TRBV20-1 and TRBJ2-5; D is tentatively TRBD1 or TRBD2 (7 bases each). Trimming shortened V by 2 bases and J by 9 bases, and 25 bases separated the two germline ends. CDR3 size: 16 residues. Germline V gene sequence: CDR1 DFQATT, CDR2 SNEGSKA (reference sequence). The CDR3 nucleotides read TGCAGTGCTAGACGGGGAGGGGGCAGGGGAGACCAGCCCCAGTACTTC. Its translation is CSARRGGGRGDQPQYF.

This clonotype was seen just once. One end of the junction does not line up with germline, which may come from a read error. The rearrangement uses TRBV15 and TRBJ1-1; D uncertain. This CDR3 region has 14 residues. Germline V CDR1 and CDR2: LNHNV, YYDKDF (reference sequence). The CDR3 loop reads CAASSQDSSNEAFF. DNA of the CDR3: TGTGCCGCCAGCAGCCAAGATTCAAGTAATGAAGCTTTCTTT.

This clonotype was seen many times. The gene calls are TRBV7-9 and TRBJ1-5; no clear D. The CDR3 is made up of 16 amino acids. Germline V lookup: CDR1 SEHNR, CDR2 FQNEAQ (reference sequence). Trimming removed 4 bases at V and 5 bases at J, with 18 bases between. CDR3 coding DNA: TGTGCCAGCAGCTCCGTAGCGTCATTTAGAGATCAGCCCCAGCATTTT. Its protein is CASSSVASFRDQPQHF.

This clonotype was found a few times. V is TRBV20-1 and J is TRBJ2-7, with 11 bases that match TRBD2. CDR3 length equals 16 residues. V shed 0 bases, J shed 3 bases, and the junction held 7 bases outside the gene matches. Germline CDR1 reads DFQATT; CDR2 reads SNEGSKA (reference sequence). For the CDR3, the DNA is TGCAGTGCTAGAGATCAGCTAGCGGGAGGTGTCTACGAGCAGTACTTC. It yields the protein CSARDQLAGGVYEQYF.

The V gene is TRBV6-5, the J gene TRBJ2-3; D is uncertain. V dropped 4 bases and J dropped 1 base, with 9 bases sitting between them. CDR1 and CDR2 (germline): MNHEY, SVGAGI. The CDR3 runs to 14 residues. CDR3 loop: CASSSDPGTDTQYF. CDR3 sequence (DNA): TGTGCCAGCAGTTCAGATCCCGGCACAGATACGCAGTATTTT.

A note on this clonotype: One end of the junction does not line up with germline, which may come from a read error. The chain carries TRBV24-1 and TRBJ2-5, with D unclear. This CDR3 region has 14 residues. Looked up from germline, CDR1 is KGHDR and CDR2 is SFDVKD. For the CDR3, the DNA is TGTGCCAGCAGTGATATTTTGAAAGCTCGGACCCAGTACTTC. It codes for CASSDILKARTQYF.

The chain combines TRBV7-6 with TRBJ2-7, with D maybe TRBD1 (5 bases). Trimming took off 4 bases at V and 5 bases at J, with 9 bases between the two ends. Germline CDR1 is SGHVS and CDR2 is FNYEAQ. The CDR3 is made up of 12 amino acids. This CDR3 is CASSSFRDEQYF. The CDR3, as DNA: TGTGCCAGCAGCTCATTCAGGGACGAGCAGTACTTC.

This clonotype was counted a few times. The chain joins TRBV4-2 to TRBJ2-1, with D perhaps TRBD2 (5 bases). V was shortened by 5 bases and J by 12 bases, with 14 bases between the two germline ends. The CDR3 is 12 amino acids. CDR1 and CDR2 from the germline V gene are LGHNA and YNFKEQ. The DNA for the CDR3 is TGTGCCAGCAGCTTAGCGTTCGCGGGGCAGTTCTTC. Its translation is CASSLAFAGQFF.